This paragraph covers one T cell receptor (beta chain) sequence. Its antigen is unknown. Trimming removed 8 bases from V and 0 bases from J, with 5 bases in between. The germline V gene has CDR1 SQVTM and CDR2 ANQGSEA. The CDR3 loop spans 12 amino acids. This specimen comes from a study of CD8+CD57+ T cells in acquired aplastic anemia. Background on the study: The DNA of sorted CD4+ and CD8+ cells averaged roughly 3.2 ug. Notes on the study in general: Patients and controls had CD8+ Simpson's diversity values that were not significantly distinct.

The study profiled TCR beta VDJ and CDR3 using genomic DNA as template. TCRdb re-called the reads through MiXCR, storing one row per CDR3 protein. This table holds about 180,000 distinct CDR3 sequences, around 48% found once. Patients chosen for sequencing had shown CD8+CD57+ cell expansion by flow cytometry. The enrolled patients all had severe acquired aplastic anemia. Source material: sorted CD4+, CD8+, or CD8+CD57+ T cells (not recorded which) from PBMCs. V usage is TRBV29-1 and J usage is TRBJ2-6; no clear D. This TCR was recovered from a human donor with aplastic anemia. Here the CDR3 reads CSISSGANVLTF. CDR3 coding DNA: TGCAGCATAAGCTCTGGGGCCAACGTCCTGACTTTC.